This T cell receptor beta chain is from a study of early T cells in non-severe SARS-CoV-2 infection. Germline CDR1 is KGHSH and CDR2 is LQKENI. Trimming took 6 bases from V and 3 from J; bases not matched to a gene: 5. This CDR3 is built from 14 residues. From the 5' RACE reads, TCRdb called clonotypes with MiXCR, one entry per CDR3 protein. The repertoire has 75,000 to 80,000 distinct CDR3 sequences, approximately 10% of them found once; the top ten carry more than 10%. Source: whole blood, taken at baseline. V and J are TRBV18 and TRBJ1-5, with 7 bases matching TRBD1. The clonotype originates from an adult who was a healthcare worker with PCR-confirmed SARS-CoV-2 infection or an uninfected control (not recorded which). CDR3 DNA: TGTGCCAGCTCTAATGACAGGGCCAATCAGCCCCAGCATTTT. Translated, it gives CASSNDRANQPQHF.